In its sample, the clone carrying this T cell receptor beta chain was seen once. The entry originates in a study of blood T cell repertoires in COVID-19. Study details: The samples span acute and convalescent COVID-19 from the United States, Italy and Spain. PBMCs, B-cell-depleted T cells, or T cells provided the cDNA or gDNA that made up the material.

V was shortened by 4 bases and J by 4 bases, with 17 bases between the two germline ends. The CDR3 has 15 amino acids. Per the germline V gene, CDR1 is MGHDK and CDR2 is SYGVNS. As originally analysed: Quantification of nucleated cells was approximated via reference gene primer amplification. Generated by immunoSEQ multiplex PCR, the TCRdb table keeps only in-frame clones and is missing some. V and J calls and clone size come straight from that table; D and trimming were deduced from the DNA. This repertoire shows under 150,000 clones, 88% found once; its top ten account for about 10%. The sequencing input was peripheral blood. The receptor was derived from a man aged 45-65 years with active or convalescent COVID-19. The chain recombines TRBV25-1 with TRBJ2-7; perhaps TRBD2 as D (5 bases). The CDR3 coding sequence is TGTGCCAGCAGTGCGGGATCGGTCATACATTACGAGCAGTACTTC. This translates into CASSAGSVIHYEQYF.